This TCR beta chain was sequenced for a study of early T cells in non-severe SARS-CoV-2 infection. Overall study context: RNA in bulk from unsorted whole blood was sequenced, and chains were unpaired.

This clonotype was recorded at least ten times. Its target is not known. Study-level results: Matching against VDJdb likely underestimated virus-specific expansions, favoring anti-spike CD8.

Individual cDNA molecules were tagged with unique molecular identifiers. In TCRdb, the 5' RACE reads were re-called with MiXCR into one record per CDR3 protein. This sample has 30,000 to 40,000 distinct CDR3 sequences, with around 7% found just once. The source material was whole blood, sampled at baseline. The TCR comes from an adult who was a healthcare worker with PCR-confirmed SARS-CoV-2 infection or an uninfected control (not recorded which).

The CDR3 DNA reads TGTGCCAGCAGCTTAGCCAGTGTCGAGGGAGTTTTCCACAATGAGCAGTTCTTC. This sequence encodes CASSLASVEGVFHNEQFF. The chain has TRBV7-9 and TRBJ2-1; D might be TRBD2 (5 bases). With 0 bases removed from V and 5 bases from J, the gap between germline ends came to 20 bases. This CDR3 region has 18 residues. In germline, CDR1 is SEHNR, CDR2 FQNEAQ (reference sequence). Looking up the rest from reference TRBV7-9 and TRBJ2-1 gives the full variable domain: DTGVSQNPRHKITKRGQNVTFRCDPISEHNRLYWYRQTLGQGPEFLTYFQNEAQLEKSRLLSDRFSAERPKGSFSTLEIQRTEQGDSAMYLCASSLASVEGVFHNEQFFGPGTRLTVL.